This TCR beta chain was found in a study of blood T cells in healthy people across ages. Study results and limitations: There were more naive CD4+ cells and higher diversity in long-lived donors than in aged donors.

Comments on this clonotype: Its target is unknown.

The authors ran a second PCR of 7 to 11 cycles using a sample-barcoded 5' primer and a J-beta primer mix. All cDNA molecules were each tagged by a template-switch adaptor with 12 random nucleotides. One entry per CDR3 protein results from TCRdb running MiXCR on the 5' RACE reads. In the table there are nearly 1 million distinct CDR3 sequences, roughly 51% of which are singletons. V was clipped by 3 bases and J by 0 bases; unmatched bases: 7. Germline CDR1 is MDHEN and CDR2 is SYDVKM. The CDR3 consists of 18 residues. The sequence came from a woman aged 60-75 years in good health. The J gene is TRBJ2-6, the V gene TRBV28, with TRBD1 matching 8 bases. Sequenced input: blood. The CDR3 sequence is CASSFSTGGFSGANVLTF. In nucleotides, the CDR3 is TGTGCCAGCAGTTTTAGTACAGGGGGTTTCTCTGGGGCCAACGTCCTGACTTTC.